This is a list of T cell receptor beta chains from one sample in a study of beta chain features in type 1 diabetes. Libraries were prepared by immunoSEQ multiplex PCR; TCRdb keeps only in-frame clonotypes and omits some of them. The data show roughly 380,000 clones, 15% to 20% seen once. The sequenced sample consisted of naive CD4+ T cells from blood. The receptors come from a woman aged 18-29 years in good health. Both conserved end residues are part of each CDR3. D genes are given only for firm matches. Size is stated for part of the rows, as once, few or many counts, or as a class when the clone is expanded.

d_call j_call clone_size cdr3_length v_call cdr3_nt cdr3_aa
- TRBJ2-1 - 14 TRBV4-1 TGCGCCAGCAGCCAGACCCGGGAAGTCAATGAGCAGTTCTTC CASSQTREVNEQFF
- TRBJ2-3 few 13 TRBV7-2 TGTGCCAGCACCATTCCCCCGGTGGATACGCAGTATTTT CASTIPPVDTQYF
- TRBJ2-1 - 13 TRBV5-1 TGCGCCAGCAGCTTGGGACTAGAGAATGAGCAGTTCTTC CASSLGLENEQFF
- TRBJ1-4 - 13 TRBV7-2 TGTGCCAGCAGCTTAGGGGCACTCGAAAAACTGTTTTTT CASSLGALEKLFF
- TRBJ1-5 few 17 TRBV27 TGTGCCAGCAGTTTATCGAGTTGGGCAGGGAGCAATCAGCCCCAGCATTTT CASSLSSWAGSNQPQHF
- TRBJ1-1 - 11 TRBV19 TGTGCCAGTAGTATAGAAGGGGGAGCTTTCTTT CASSIEGGAFF
- TRBJ1-6 - 14 TRBV7-3 TGTGCCAGCCGCTGGGGCGGGATATGGTCACCCCTCCACTTT CASRWGGIWSPLHF
TRBD2 TRBJ2-1 few 16 TRBV5-4 TGTGCCAGCAGCCCAACCGGGACTATGAATAACAATGAGCAGTTCTTC CASSPTGTMNNNEQFF
- TRBJ2-2 - 14 TRBV9 TGTGCCAGCAGCCGAAACAGGAACACCGGGGAGCTGTTTTTT CASSRNRNTGELFF
TRBD1 TRBJ2-1 - 12 TRBV5-4 TGTGCCAGCAGCTCTGGACAGGAGGAGCAGTTCTTC CASSSGQEEQFF
- TRBJ2-1 few 14 TRBV5-1 TGCGCCAGCTGGCTAGATTTTACCTACAATGAGCAGTTCTTC CASWLDFTYNEQFF
- TRBJ1-2 few 15 TRBV4-3 TGCGCCAGCAGCCAAGATGACAGTCGGTTCTATGGCTACACCTTC CASSQDDSRFYGYTF
- TRBJ2-4 - 16 TRBV18 TGTGCCAGCTCACCACCCCTCGGGGTGGCCAAAAACATTCAGTACTTC CASSPPLGVAKNIQYF
- TRBJ1-2 few 15 TRBV5-1 TGCGCCAGCAGCTGGGACACTCAGGGCACCTATGGCTACACCTTC CASSWDTQGTYGYTF
TRBD2 TRBJ2-1 few 15 TRBV5-1 TGCGCCAGCAGTCGACTAGCGGGGGCGCGCAATGAGCAGTTCTTC CASSRLAGARNEQFF
TRBD2 TRBJ2-1 few 14 TRBV5-1 TGCGCCAGTACCGGGACTAGCGGGACCAATGAGCAGTTCTTC CASTGTSGTNEQFF
- TRBJ2-7 - 12 TRBV28 TGTGCCAGCAGTTTAGGGCAGCCGAAGCAGTACTTC CASSLGQPKQYF
TRBD1 TRBJ2-2 - 19 TRBV18 TGTGCCAGCTCACCACCGACAGGGGCAAACCGTGCGAACACCGGGGAGCTGTTTTTT CASSPPTGANRANTGELFF
TRBD1 TRBJ1-3 - 16 TRBV9 TGTGCCAGCAGCGTAGCTGGACAGGCCTCTGGAAACACCATATATTTT CASSVAGQASGNTIYF
- TRBJ2-3 - 13 TRBV5-1 TGCGCCAGCAGCTTGGACAGGGTAGATACGCAGTATTTT CASSLDRVDTQYF
TRBD1 TRBJ2-7 - 14 TRBV6-6 TGTGCCAGCAGACCCCCGGGACAGGGGTACGAGCAGTACTTC CASRPPGQGYEQYF
- TRBJ2-3 few 14 TRBV7-9 TGTGCCACAACAGGGCCCTCTAGCACAGATACGCAGTATTTT CATTGPSSTDTQYF